This record looks at one T cell receptor beta chain sequence and its context. The sample comes from a study of blood T cell repertoires in COVID-19. As for the study in general: The United States, Italy and Spain provided the acute and convalescent COVID-19 samples. PBMCs, B-cell-depleted T cells, or T cells were the source of the cDNA or gDNA that made up the material.

As processed by the authors: Amplification of reference gene primers was used by the study to estimate nucleated cell counts. The repertoire was sequenced with immunoSEQ multiplex PCR; TCRdb's copy has only in-frame clones and lacks some. V, J and clone size reflect that table, while D and trimming were determined from the DNA. The sample shows about 190,000 clones, around 84% of them seen only once. With 1 base removed from V and 5 bases from J, the gap between germline ends came to 12 bases. This CDR3 region has 15 residues. Germline V lookup: CDR1 LNHDA, CDR2 SQIVND (reference sequence). This chain links TRBV19 with TRBJ1-5, with a tentative D call TRBD1 (5 bases). The TCR comes from a man aged 25 to 45 with active or convalescent COVID-19. Input material: peripheral blood. CDR3 amino acids: CASSIGGQAHQPQHF. CDR3 nucleotide sequence: TGTGCCAGTAGTATAGGGGGCCAGGCGCATCAGCCCCAGCATTTT.